A selection of T cell receptor beta chains follows, all from one sample in a study of T cell changes during pregnancy in multiple sclerosis. Profiled with immunoSEQ multiplex PCR; TCRdb holds only in-frame clones, not every one. The sample consists of about 80,000 clones, about 95% of them appearing once. The sample here was peripheral blood, taken in the third trimester of pregnancy. The origin of the receptors is a female donor with multiple sclerosis, enrolled in a pregnancy study. The CDR3 runs from the conserved cysteine through the conserved F or W. A D gene is named only where the DNA matches it firmly. Some rows mark clone size as missing; the rest say once, few, many or name a class of expanded clone.

V: TRBV9; size: NA; J: TRBJ1-4; D: NA; CDR3: CASSVGPSTNEKLFF; DNA: TGTGCCAGCAGCGTAGGTCCGTCAACTAATGAAAAACTGTTTTTT
V: TRBV19; size: NA; J: TRBJ2-7; D: NA; CDR3: CASSSWQGEEQYF; DNA: TGTGCCAGTAGTTCGTGGCAGGGCGAAGAGCAGTACTTC
V: TRBV14; size: NA; J: TRBJ2-1; D: TRBD2; CDR3: CASSLRLAGSGNEQFF; DNA: TGTGCCAGCAGCCTTAGACTAGCGGGGTCGGGAAATGAGCAGTTCTTC
V: TRBV2; size: NA; J: TRBJ1-5; D: NA; CDR3: CASRVQTNQPQHF; DNA: TGTGCCAGCAGAGTACAGACCAATCAGCCCCAGCATTTT
V: TRBV19; size: NA; J: TRBJ2-6; D: TRBD1; CDR3: CASSLRTGGAGANVLTF; DNA: TGTGCCAGTAGTCTGCGGACAGGGGGCGCTGGGGCCAACGTCCTGACTTTC
V: TRBV5-1; size: NA; J: TRBJ1-1; D: NA; CDR3: CASSLEGVRAEAFF; DNA: TGCGCCAGCAGCTTGGAAGGGGTTAGGGCTGAAGCTTTCTTT
V: TRBV29-1; size: NA; J: TRBJ1-1; D: TRBD1; CDR3: CSAGDSRTEAFF; DNA: TGCAGCGCTGGGGACAGTCGGACTGAAGCTTTCTTT
V: TRBV19; size: NA; J: TRBJ2-7; D: TRBD1; CDR3: CASWDRLGEQYF; DNA: TGTGCCAGCTGGGACAGGCTCGGCGAGCAGTACTTC
V: TRBV2; size: NA; J: TRBJ2-7; D: TRBD1; CDR3: CASSEPQGWSYEQYF; DNA: TGTGCCAGCAGTGAGCCACAGGGGTGGTCCTACGAGCAGTACTTC
V: TRBV7-9; size: NA; J: TRBJ1-1; D: NA; CDR3: CASSLAWRGAGNTEAFF; DNA: TGTGCCAGCAGCTTAGCGTGGCGGGGGGCCGGGAACACTGAAGCTTTCTTT
V: TRBV6-6; size: NA; J: TRBJ2-2; D: NA; CDR3: CASSYPLERATGELFF; DNA: TGTGCCAGCAGTTACCCCTTGGAGAGGGCGACCGGGGAGCTGTTTTTT
V: TRBV5-4; size: NA; J: TRBJ1-1; D: NA; CDR3: CASSVLGRGTEAFF; DNA: TGTGCCAGCAGCGTCCTCGGTCGGGGCACTGAAGCTTTCTTT
V: TRBV19; size: NA; J: TRBJ1-1; D: TRBD1; CDR3: CASRYRGGTEAFF; DNA: TGTGCCAGTAGGTACAGGGGGGGAACTGAAGCTTTCTTT
V: TRBV30; size: once; J: TRBJ1-6; D: NA; CDR3: CAWSVGAANSPLHF; DNA: TGTGCCTGGAGTGTAGGGGCAGCCAATTCACCCCTCCACTTT
V: TRBV15; size: NA; J: TRBJ1-3; D: NA; CDR3: CATSRAGLATIYF; DNA: TGTGCCACCAGCAGAGCCGGGTTGGCCACCATATATTTT
V: TRBV19; size: NA; J: TRBJ1-6; D: NA; CDR3: CASSISTLYSPLHF; DNA: TGTGCCAGTAGTATATCAACATTATATTCACCCCTCCACTTT
V: TRBV4-1; size: few; J: TRBJ1-6; D: TRBD1; CDR3: CASSHSGQGYSPLHF; DNA: TGCGCCAGCAGCCATTCGGGACAGGGTTATTCACCCCTCCACTTT